This is a list of T cell receptor beta chains from one sample in a study of blood T cell repertoires in COVID-19. Libraries were prepared by immunoSEQ multiplex PCR; TCRdb keeps only in-frame clonotypes and omits some of them. The data show around 250,000 clones, roughly 90% seen once. Sequenced: peripheral blood. Every receptor here comes from a woman in her fifties or sixties with COVID-19, enrolled during active disease. Each CDR3 is given with its conserved first and last residue. The D gene is left open where the match is weak. Clone size is shown for a subset of rows, as once, few, many or a class of expanded clone.

j_gene	d_gene	v_gene	len	abundance	CDR3nt	CDR3aa
TRBJ1-5	.	TRBV7-2	16	.	TGTGCCAGCAGCTTAGGAGGGTTCAGGTACAATCAGCCCCAGCATTTT	CASSLGGFRYNQPQHF
TRBJ2-7	.	TRBV6-2/TRBV6-3	15	.	TGTGCCAGCAGTTATGGGGGGGGCCTATCCTACGAGCAGTACTTC	CASSYGGGLSYEQYF
TRBJ2-3	.	TRBV7-3	14	.	TGTGCCAGCAGCCCCCCCGGGAACACAGATACGCAGTATTTT	CASSPPGNTDTQYF
TRBJ2-5	.	TRBV6-1	13	.	TGTGCCAGCAGTGAATACGGCGGGGGCGACGAGTACTTC	CASSEYGGGDEYF
TRBJ2-7	TRBD1	TRBV3-1/TRBV3-2	13	.	TGTGCCAGCAGGCAGGGGGCAGGCACCAGGCAGTACTTC	CASRQGAGTRQYF
TRBJ1-1	.	TRBV19	15	.	TGTGCCAGTAGTATAGTTGGGGGCTGGCACACTGAAGCTTTCTTT	CASSIVGGWHTEAFF
TRBJ2-5	.	TRBV6-2/TRBV6-3	12	.	TGTGCCAGCAGTTACGTGAGGGAGACCCAGTACTTC	CASSYVRETQYF
TRBJ1-1	.	TRBV4-1	12	.	TGCGCCAGCAGAGGAGGGGCCACTGAAGCTTTCTTT	CASRGGATEAFF
TRBJ1-2	.	TRBV29-1	10	.	TGCAGCGTTGGTGGGGCCGGGCCCACCTTC	CSVGGAGPTF
TRBJ2-6	.	TRBV9	16	.	TGTGCCAGCAGCGTAGGAGGGGGCTCTGGGGCCAACGTCCTGACTTTC	CASSVGGGSGANVLTF
TRBJ1-1	TRBD1	TRBV7-2	14	once	TGTGCCAGCAGCCCGGGACAGATCAACACTGAAGCTTTCTTT	CASSPGQINTEAFF
TRBJ2-7	TRBD2	TRBV5-4	16	.	TGTGCCAGCAGCTTGGCCATCGGCGGGGGAACGGGGGAGCAGTACTTC	CASSLAIGGGTGEQYF
TRBJ2-3	.	TRBV7-2	16	.	TGTGCCAGCAGCTTAGGGCTCTCCCACGGGGCAGATACGCAGTATTTT	CASSLGLSHGADTQYF
TRBJ1-1	.	TRBV7-8	14	.	TGTGCCAGCAGCTTAGCGGGCCAAGGCACTGAAGCTTTCTTT	CASSLAGQGTEAFF
TRBJ1-4	.	TRBV10-2	15	.	TGCGCCAGCAGTGAGTCTGGAGCCCGGGGTGAAAAACTGTTTTTT	CASSESGARGEKLFF
TRBJ1-1	.	TRBV18	12	.	TGTGCCAGCTCACCATGGGAGAAAGAAGCTTTCTTT	CASSPWEKEAFF
TRBJ2-1	TRBD2	TRBV27	16	few	TGTGCCAGCAGTCCCAACCTAGCGGGGGCTCACAATGAGCAGTTCTTC	CASSPNLAGAHNEQFF
TRBJ1-2	TRBD1	TRBV9	16	few	TGTGCCAGCAGCGCAGGTCCCCTGACAGGGTCGAATGGCTACACCTTC	CASSAGPLTGSNGYTF
TRBJ1-2	.	TRBV19	12	.	TGTGCCAGTAGTAACTCAGGGTACGGCTACACCTTC	CASSNSGYGYTF
TRBJ2-7	.	TRBV29-1	12	.	TGCAGCGTTGTCGGCAGGGGCTACGAGCAGTACTTC	CSVVGRGYEQYF
TRBJ2-3	TRBD2	TRBV5-1	17	.	TGCGCCAGCAGCTTGGAGGGGACTAGCGGGGGCACAGATACGCAGTATTTT	CASSLEGTSGGTDTQYF
TRBJ1-2	TRBD1	TRBV10-3	15	.	TGTGCCATCAGTGATGACAGGGGAAACAACTATGGCTACACCTTC	CAISDDRGNNYGYTF
TRBJ1-4	.	TRBV4-1	14	.	TGCGCCAGCAGTCAAACAGGGACGGGTGAAAAACTGTTTTTT	CASSQTGTGEKLFF
TRBJ1-4	TRBD1	TRBV7-8	18	.	TGTGCCAGCAGCTTAAAATTCGCAGGGGGTCGAACTAATGAAAAACTGTTTTTT	CASSLKFAGGRTNEKLFF
TRBJ2-3	.	TRBV7-2	14	.	TGTGCCAGCAGCTTAGTCGGGAGCACAGATACGCAGTATTTT	CASSLVGSTDTQYF
TRBJ2-5	.	TRBV2	12	.	TGTGCCAGCAGATCCATGGCCGAGACCCAGTACTTC	CASRSMAETQYF
TRBJ1-2	TRBD1	TRBV11-2	13	.	TGTGCCAGCAGCCTGGACAGGGTACGTGGCTACACCTTC	CASSLDRVRGYTF
TRBJ2-7	TRBD1	TRBV5-1	18	.	TGCGCCAGCAGCTTGACAGGGGGCATCCCCGCTCCACCCTACGAGCAGTACTTC	CASSLTGGIPAPPYEQYF
TRBJ1-3	.	TRBV7-2	14	.	TGTGCCAGCAGCTTACCGGGTACCGGAAACACCATATATTTT	CASSLPGTGNTIYF
TRBJ2-1	.	TRBV4-2	14	once	TGTGCCAGCAGCCAAGATCTCGGCTACAATGAGCAGTTCTTC	CASSQDLGYNEQFF
TRBJ2-2	.	TRBV5-4	14	.	TGTGCCAGCAGCGAATCGCGGGTAGCCGGGGAGCTGTTTTTT	CASSESRVAGELFF
TRBJ1-1	.	TRBV18	16	.	TGTGCCAGCTCACCATCAGGCAGGTTGAGGAACACTGAAGCTTTCTTT	CASSPSGRLRNTEAFF
TRBJ2-7	TRBD2	TRBV7-2	16	.	TGTGCCAGCAGCTCCATTATAGCGGGGGCCCGGGGCGAGCAGTACTTC	CASSSIIAGARGEQYF
TRBJ1-2	.	TRBV14	13	.	TGTGCCAGCAGCCAGGGAGGTCCCGGGGGCTACACCTTC	CASSQGGPGGYTF
TRBJ2-2	TRBD2	TRBV3-1/TRBV3-2	16	.	TGTGCCAGCAGCCAAGTTCGGACTAGCAGGACCGGGGAGCTGTTTTTT	CASSQVRTSRTGELFF
TRBJ1-5	.	TRBV12-5	16	once	TGTGCTAGTGGATTGAGGGGAGGGAAGGGTAATCAGCCCCAGCATTTT	CASGLRGGKGNQPQHF
TRBJ1-1	TRBD1	TRBV7-3	15	.	TGTGCCAGCAGCCGTCATACAGGGGGGGACACTGAAGCTTTCTTT	CASSRHTGGDTEAFF
TRBJ1-5	.	TRBV10-3	14	.	TGTGCCATCAGTGAGTCGGGGGGTGGTCAGCCCCAGCATTTT	CAISESGGGQPQHF
TRBJ2-5	TRBD1	TRBV7-2	14	.	TGTGCCAGCAGCTCTGGGACAGATCAAGAGACCCAGTACTTC	CASSSGTDQETQYF
TRBJ2-1	TRBD2	TRBV4-1	16	.	TGCGCCAGCAGCCAAGTAAGGCTAGCGGTTTACAATGAGCAGTTCTTC	CASSQVRLAVYNEQFF
TRBJ1-3	.	TRBV19	15	.	TGTGCCAGTAGTATAGTTCCGGGATGGCGAAACACCATATATTTT	CASSIVPGWRNTIYF
TRBJ1-1	TRBD1	TRBV19	16	few	TGTGCCAGTAGTAGAGCCACAGGGGGCGCGTGGACTGAAGCTTTCTTT	CASSRATGGAWTEAFF
TRBJ2-1	TRBD1	TRBV7-3	14	.	TGTGCCAGCAGCTCCCGACAGGGGGCGAGTGAGCAGTTCTTC	CASSSRQGASEQFF
TRBJ2-7	TRBD1	TRBV5-1	12	few	TGCGCCAGCAGCCAACAGGGGAGCGAGCAGTACTTC	CASSQQGSEQYF
TRBJ1-6	TRBD1	TRBV6-1	13	.	TGTGCCAGCAACCTCAGGGGGAATTCACCCCTCCACTTT	CASNLRGNSPLHF
TRBJ1-5	TRBD1	TRBV29-1	14	.	TGCAGCGTGGGGGACAGTTTAGACAATCAGCCCCAGCATTTT	CSVGDSLDNQPQHF
TRBJ1-2	.	TRBV4-1	14	few	TGCGCCAGCAGCCAAGATTGGCAGGTCTATGGCTACACCTTC	CASSQDWQVYGYTF
TRBJ1-4	TRBD1	TRBV9	16	.	TGTGCCAGCAGCGAGTACCCAAGGGGGCCTGGTGAAAAACTGTTTTTT	CASSEYPRGPGEKLFF
TRBJ2-7	TRBD1	TRBV9	15	.	TGTGCCAGCAGCGAGGGACAGGGGGCGACCTACGAGCAGTACTTC	CASSEGQGATYEQYF
TRBJ2-7	.	TRBV7-9	15	few	TGTGCCAGCAGCCCCCTTACGGGCCAGGGGATCGAGCAGTACTTC	CASSPLTGQGIEQYF